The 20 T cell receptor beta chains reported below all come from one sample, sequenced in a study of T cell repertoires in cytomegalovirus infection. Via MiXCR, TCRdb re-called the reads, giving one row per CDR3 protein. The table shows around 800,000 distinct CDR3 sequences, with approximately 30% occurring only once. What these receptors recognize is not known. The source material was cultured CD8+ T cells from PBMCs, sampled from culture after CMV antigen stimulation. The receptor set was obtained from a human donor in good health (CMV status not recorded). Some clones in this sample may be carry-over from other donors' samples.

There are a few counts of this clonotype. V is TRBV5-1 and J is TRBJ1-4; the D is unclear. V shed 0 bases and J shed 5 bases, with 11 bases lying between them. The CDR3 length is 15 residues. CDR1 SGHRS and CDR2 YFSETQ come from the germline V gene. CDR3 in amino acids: CASSLAFQANEKLFF. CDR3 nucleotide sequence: TGCGCCAGCAGCTTGGCCTTCCAGGCCAATGAAAAACTGTTTTTT.

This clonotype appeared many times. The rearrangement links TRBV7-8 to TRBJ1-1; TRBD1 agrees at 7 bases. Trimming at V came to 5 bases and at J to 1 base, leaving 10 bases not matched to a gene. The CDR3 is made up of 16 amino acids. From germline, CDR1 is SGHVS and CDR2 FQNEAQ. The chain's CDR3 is CASSQINRGKNTEAFF. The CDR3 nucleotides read TGTGCCAGCAGCCAGATAAACAGGGGAAAGAACACTGAAGCTTTCTTT. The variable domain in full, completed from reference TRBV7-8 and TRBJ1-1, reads GAGVSQSPRYKVAKRGQDVALRCDPISGHVSLFWYQQALGQGPEFLTYFQNEAQLDKSGLPSDRFFAERPEGSVSTLKIQRTQQEDSAVYLCASSQINRGKNTEAFFGQGTRLTVV.

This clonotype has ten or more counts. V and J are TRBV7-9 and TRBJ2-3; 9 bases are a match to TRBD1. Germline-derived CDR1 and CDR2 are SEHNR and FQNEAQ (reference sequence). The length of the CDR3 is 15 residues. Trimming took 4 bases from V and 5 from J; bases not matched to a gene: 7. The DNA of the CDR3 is TGTGCCAGCAGCTCCCGGACAGGGGTAGGAGATACGCAGTATTTT. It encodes CASSSRTGVGDTQYF.

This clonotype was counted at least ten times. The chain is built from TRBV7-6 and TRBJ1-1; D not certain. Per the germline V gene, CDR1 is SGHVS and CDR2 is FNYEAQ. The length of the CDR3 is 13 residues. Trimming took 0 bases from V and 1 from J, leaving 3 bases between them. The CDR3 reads CASSLAGNTEAFF. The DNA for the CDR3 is TGTGCCAGCAGCTTAGCCGGGAACACTGAAGCTTTCTTT.

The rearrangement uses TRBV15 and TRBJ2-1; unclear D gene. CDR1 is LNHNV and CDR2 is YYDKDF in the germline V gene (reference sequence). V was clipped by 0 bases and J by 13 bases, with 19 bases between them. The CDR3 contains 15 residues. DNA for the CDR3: TGTGCCACCAGCAGAGATGGCGCCGACTGGGAAGGTCAGTTCTTC. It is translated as CATSRDGADWEGQFF.

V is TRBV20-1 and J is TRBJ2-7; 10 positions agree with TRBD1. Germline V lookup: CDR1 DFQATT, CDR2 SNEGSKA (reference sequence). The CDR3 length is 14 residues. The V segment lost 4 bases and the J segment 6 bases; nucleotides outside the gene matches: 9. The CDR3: CSATPWDRGGEQYF. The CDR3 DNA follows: TGCAGTGCTACACCATGGGACAGGGGTGGCGAGCAGTACTTC.

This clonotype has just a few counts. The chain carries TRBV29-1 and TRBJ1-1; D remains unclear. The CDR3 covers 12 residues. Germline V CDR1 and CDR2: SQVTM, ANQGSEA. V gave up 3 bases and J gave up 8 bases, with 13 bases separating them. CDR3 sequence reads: CSVEMIEEEAFF. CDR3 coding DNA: TGCAGCGTTGAGATGATCGAAGAAGAAGCTTTCTTT.

For the CDR3, the DNA is TGTGCCAGCAGAACCCGGGACCCGGAGTCGGAGACCCAGTACTTC. It encodes CASRTRDPESETQYF. The rearrangement joins TRBV7-8 to TRBJ2-5, with D possibly called TRBD1 or TRBD2 (5 bases each). CDR1 and CDR2 (germline): SGHVS, FQNEAQ. V lost 6 bases and J lost 5, with 19 bases in between. The CDR3 totals 15 residues. The full variable domain, its missing parts supplied by reference TRBV7-8 and TRBJ2-5, is GAGVSQSPRYKVAKRGQDVALRCDPISGHVSLFWYQQALGQGPEFLTYFQNEAQLDKSGLPSDRFFAERPEGSVSTLKIQRTQQEDSAVYLCASRTRDPESETQYFGPGTRLLVL.

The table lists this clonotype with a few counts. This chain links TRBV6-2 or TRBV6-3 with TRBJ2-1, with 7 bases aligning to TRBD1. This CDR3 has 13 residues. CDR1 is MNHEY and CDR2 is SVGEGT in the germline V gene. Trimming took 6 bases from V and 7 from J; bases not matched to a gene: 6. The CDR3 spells CASSPTGKNEQFF. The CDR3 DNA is TGTGCCAGCAGCCCGACAGGGAAGAATGAGCAGTTCTTC.

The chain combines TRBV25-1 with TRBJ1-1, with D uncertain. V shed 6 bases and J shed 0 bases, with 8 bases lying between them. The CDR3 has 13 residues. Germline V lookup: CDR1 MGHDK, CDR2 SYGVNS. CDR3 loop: CASRRVMNTEAFF. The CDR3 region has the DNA TGTGCCAGCAGGAGGGTAATGAACACTGAAGCTTTCTTT.

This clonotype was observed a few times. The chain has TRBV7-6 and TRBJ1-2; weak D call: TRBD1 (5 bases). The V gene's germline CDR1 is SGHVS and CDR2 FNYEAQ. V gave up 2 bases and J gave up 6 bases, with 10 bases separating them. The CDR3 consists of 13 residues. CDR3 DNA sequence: TGTGCCAGCAGCTTAATTGGAGGGGATGGCTACACCTTC. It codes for CASSLIGGDGYTF.

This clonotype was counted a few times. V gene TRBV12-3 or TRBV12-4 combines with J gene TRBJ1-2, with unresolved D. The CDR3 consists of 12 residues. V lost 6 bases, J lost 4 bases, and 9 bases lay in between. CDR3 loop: CASRAGVYGYTF. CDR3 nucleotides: TGTGCCAGCAGGGCGGGCGTCTATGGCTACACCTTC.

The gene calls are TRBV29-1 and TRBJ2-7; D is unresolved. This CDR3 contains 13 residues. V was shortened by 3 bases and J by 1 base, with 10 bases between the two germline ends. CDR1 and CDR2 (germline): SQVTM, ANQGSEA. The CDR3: CSVESGTSYEQYF. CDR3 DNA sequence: TGCAGCGTTGAGTCAGGTACTTCCTACGAGCAGTACTTC.

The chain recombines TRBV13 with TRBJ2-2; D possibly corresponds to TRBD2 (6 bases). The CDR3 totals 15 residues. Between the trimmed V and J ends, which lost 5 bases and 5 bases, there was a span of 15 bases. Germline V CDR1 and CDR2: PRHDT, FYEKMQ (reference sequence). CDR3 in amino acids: CASSGPGTWTGELFF. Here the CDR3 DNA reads TGTGCCAGCAGCGGCCCGGGGACTTGGACCGGGGAGCTGTTTTTT.

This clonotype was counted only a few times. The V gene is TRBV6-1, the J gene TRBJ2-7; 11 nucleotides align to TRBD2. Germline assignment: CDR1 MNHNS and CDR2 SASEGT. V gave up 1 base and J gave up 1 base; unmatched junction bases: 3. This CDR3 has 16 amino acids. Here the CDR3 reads CASSEELAGASYEQYF. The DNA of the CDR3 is TGTGCCAGCAGTGAAGAACTAGCGGGGGCTTCCTACGAGCAGTACTTC.

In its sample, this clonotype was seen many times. CDR3 region: CASSLKGVAKNIQYF. CDR3 coding DNA: TGTGCCAGCAGCTTAAAGGGGGTAGCCAAAAACATTCAGTACTTC. The chain links TRBV7-2 to TRBJ2-4, with D possibly being TRBD1 (6 bases). Germline assignment: CDR1 SGHTA and CDR2 FQGNSA. The V end was cut by 2 bases, the J end by 0 bases, with 8 bases between. The CDR3 has 15 residues.

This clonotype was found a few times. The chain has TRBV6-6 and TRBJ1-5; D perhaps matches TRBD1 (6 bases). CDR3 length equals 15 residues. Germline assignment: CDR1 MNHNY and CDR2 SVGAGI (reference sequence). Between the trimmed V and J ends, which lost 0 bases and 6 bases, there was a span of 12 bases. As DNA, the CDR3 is TGTGCCAGCAGTTACTCGGACAGTAGGGCTCAGCCCCAGCATTTT. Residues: CASSYSDSRAQPQHF.

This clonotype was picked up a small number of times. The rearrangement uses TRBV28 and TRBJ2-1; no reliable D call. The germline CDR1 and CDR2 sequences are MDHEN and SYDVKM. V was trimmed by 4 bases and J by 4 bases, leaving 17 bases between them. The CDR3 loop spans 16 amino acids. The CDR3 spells CASSSPQTPAYNEQFF. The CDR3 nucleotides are TGTGCCAGCAGTTCCCCCCAGACCCCGGCTTACAATGAGCAGTTCTTC.

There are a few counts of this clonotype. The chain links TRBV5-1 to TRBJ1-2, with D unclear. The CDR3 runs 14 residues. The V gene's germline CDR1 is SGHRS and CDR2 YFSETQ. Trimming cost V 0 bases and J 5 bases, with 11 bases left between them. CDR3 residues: CASSLGWTEYGYTF. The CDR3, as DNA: TGCGCCAGCAGCTTGGGGTGGACGGAATATGGCTACACCTTC.

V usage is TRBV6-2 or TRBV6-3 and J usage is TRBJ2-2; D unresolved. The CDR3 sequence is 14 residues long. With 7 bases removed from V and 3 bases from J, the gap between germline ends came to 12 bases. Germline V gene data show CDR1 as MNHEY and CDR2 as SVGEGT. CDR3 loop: CASNGKGYTGELFF. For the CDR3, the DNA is TGTGCCAGCAATGGAAAGGGATACACCGGGGAGCTGTTTTTT.